This T cell receptor beta chain was identified in a study of T cell responses to AZD1222 COVID-19 vaccine. Study as a whole: Second-dose schedules of about 4 or about 12 weeks were combined. Overall study findings and caveats: Unmutated variant regions reportedly attract nearly half of all spike-specific TCRs. Just a handful of AZD1222 recipients were seropositive at baseline.

TCRdb's table, derived via immunoSEQ multiplex PCR, lists solely in-frame clones and lacks some. The table has 98,000 or so clones, approximately 86% seen once. Germline CDR1 and CDR2: LNHDA and SQIVND (reference sequence). The CDR3 consists of 10 residues. With 7 bases removed from V and 8 bases from J, the gap between germline ends came to 8 bases. Note on this clone: What it recognizes is unknown.

The chain employs TRBV19 and TRBJ1-1; possibly TRBD1 for D (5 bases). The clonotype was recovered from an adult in good health. The material sequenced was peripheral blood, taken on day 0 of AZD1222 vaccination. CDR3 amino acids: CASKGREAFF. CDR3 nucleotides: TGTGCCAGTAAGGGACGGGAAGCTTTCTTT.